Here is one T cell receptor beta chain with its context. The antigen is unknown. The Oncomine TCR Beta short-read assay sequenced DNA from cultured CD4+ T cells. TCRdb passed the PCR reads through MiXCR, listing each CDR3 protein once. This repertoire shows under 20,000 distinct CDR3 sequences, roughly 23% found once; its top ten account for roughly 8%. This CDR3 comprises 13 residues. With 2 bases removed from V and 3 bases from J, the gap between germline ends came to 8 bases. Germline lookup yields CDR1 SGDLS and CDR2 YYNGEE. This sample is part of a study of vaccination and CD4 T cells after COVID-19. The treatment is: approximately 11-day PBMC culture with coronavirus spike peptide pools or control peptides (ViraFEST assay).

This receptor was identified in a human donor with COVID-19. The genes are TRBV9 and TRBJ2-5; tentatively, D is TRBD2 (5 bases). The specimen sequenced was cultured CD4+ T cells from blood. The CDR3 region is CASSVGVKETQYF. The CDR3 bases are TGTGCCAGCAGCGTCGGGGTGAAAGAGACCCAGTACTTC. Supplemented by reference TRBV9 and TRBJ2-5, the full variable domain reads DSGVTQTPKHLITATGQRVTLRCSPRSGDLSVYWYQQSLDQGLQFLIQYYNGEERAKGNILERFSAQQFPDLHSELNLSSLELGDSALYFCASSVGVKETQYFGPGTRLLVL.